Presented here are 31 T cell receptor beta chains from one specimen sequenced in a study of blood T cells in healthy people across ages (dated by TCRdb to between 2014 and 2017). Library preparation employed 5' RACE. The reads were generated on an Illumina HiSeq 2500. A second PCR of roughly 6 to 12 cycles was performed with a sample-barcoded 5' primer and a J-beta primer mix. TCRdb reanalyzed the raw reads on its own, using fastp at Q25 for trimming and MiXCR for clone calling, and kept in-frame beta chains. Rows merge per CDR3 protein into single entries with the most common DNA and genes. The sample contains some 640,000 distinct CDR3 sequences, about 28% of them found a single time. The ten largest make up about a sixth of the sample. Material: blood. The receptors here all came from a woman over 75 in good health.

This clonotype is a singleton in its sample. The rearrangement links TRBV12-3 or TRBV12-4 to TRBJ2-5; 7 nucleotides match TRBD1. Germline trimming cut 3 bases from V and 11 bases from J; bases unmatched to any gene: 6. This CDR3 has 12 amino acids. In DNA form, the CDR3 reads TGTGCCAGCAGTTTGTTCGGGACAGAACAGTACTTC. Translation: CASSLFGTEQYF.

This clonotype was found many times. The V call is TRBV3-1, the J call TRBJ2-3; 9 bases match TRBD2. Germline CDR1 and CDR2: LGHDT and YNNKEL (reference sequence). The CDR3 is made up of 18 amino acids. The V gene end was trimmed by 1 base and the J gene end by 0 bases; junction bases not matched to a gene: 8. The CDR3 here is CASSQGLSGGYSTDTQYF. CDR3 DNA: TGTGCCAGCAGCCAAGGCTTAAGCGGGGGGTATAGCACAGATACGCAGTATTTT.

This clonotype has a single count. CDR3: CASSLAPREAGGETQYF. CDR3 nucleotide sequence: TGTGCCAGCAGTTTAGCCCCACGGGAAGCGGGGGGAGAGACCCAGTACTTC. V and J are TRBV12-3 or TRBV12-4 and TRBJ2-5; 9 bases align to TRBD2. The V gene end was trimmed by 0 bases and the J gene end by 4 bases; junction bases not matched to a gene: 9. The CDR3 is 17 residues long.

This clonotype was observed a handful of times. The chain uses TRBV12-3 or TRBV12-4 and TRBJ1-4; 7 nucleotides line up with TRBD1. V dropped 5 bases and J dropped 6; count of bases not matched to a gene: 9. The CDR3 consists of 15 residues. CDR3 in amino acids: CASSRIRGGDEKLFF. CDR3 nucleotides: TGTGCCAGCAGTCGAATCAGGGGGGGCGATGAAAAACTGTTTTTT.

J is TRBJ1-1 and V is TRBV7-9, with no clear D. The CDR3 totals 11 residues. Germline loops: CDR1 SEHNR, CDR2 FQNEAQ (reference sequence). The V gene lost 7 bases and the J gene lost 4 bases, with 7 bases spanning the gap. The CDR3 loop reads CASKGFTEAFF. As DNA, the CDR3 is TGTGCCAGCAAAGGGTTCACTGAAGCTTTCTTT. The full variable domain, with the rest looked up from reference TRBV7-9 and TRBJ1-1, is DTGVSQNPRHKITKRGQNVTFRCDPISEHNRLYWYRQTLGQGPEFLTYFQNEAQLEKSRLLSDRFSAERPKGSFSTLEIQRTEQGDSAMYLCASKGFTEAFFGQGTRLTVV.

At least ten counts were recorded for this clonotype. The chain uses TRBV20-1 and TRBJ2-7; the D is unclear. The CDR3 is made up of 14 amino acids. Germline-derived CDR1 and CDR2 are DFQATT and SNEGSKA (reference sequence). V gave up 4 bases and J gave up 2 bases, with 15 bases separating them. The CDR3 bases are TGCAGTGCTATACCGTCCGGGCAGGCCTACGAGCAGTACTTC. Residues: CSAIPSGQAYEQYF.

This clonotype was found a few times. The chain employs TRBV28 and TRBJ1-1, with 12 bases lining up with TRBD1. Germline V CDR1 and CDR2: MDHEN, SYDVKM. This CDR3 spans 12 amino acids. V gave up 10 bases and J gave up 7 bases; unmatched junction bases: 4. CDR3 sequence reads: CATGQGAFEAFF. As DNA, the CDR3 is TGTGCCACGGGACAGGGGGCGTTTGAAGCTTTCTTT.

This clonotype was observed a few times. The chain uses TRBV5-6 and TRBJ2-2; D unclear. Germline loops: CDR1 SGHDT, CDR2 YYEEEE. The CDR3 spans 14 residues. The V and J ends lost 0 bases and 8 bases respectively, with 11 bases between them. In DNA, the CDR3 is TGTGCCAGCAGCTTGGCGCCCCCAGGTGGGGAGCTGTTTTTT. Translating gives CASSLAPPGGELFF.

The sample holds many counts of this clonotype. The chain recombines TRBV6-6 with TRBJ2-7; the match to TRBD2 covers 7 bases. The CDR3 runs to 14 residues. Looked up from germline, CDR1 is MNHNY and CDR2 is SVGAGI (reference sequence). The ends lost 2 bases at V and 3 bases at J; junction bases unmatched: 4. Here the CDR3 reads CASSYGQRGYEQYF. DNA for the CDR3: TGTGCCAGCAGTTACGGCCAGCGGGGCTACGAGCAGTACTTC.

This chain connects TRBV5-6 to TRBJ1-3; maybe TRBD1 (6 bases). With 3 bases removed from V and 9 bases from J, the gap between germline ends came to 10 bases. There are 12 residues in the CDR3. Per the germline V gene, CDR1 is SGHDT and CDR2 is YYEEEE. The CDR3 DNA sequence: TGTGCCAGCAGCTACGGGGGCACCACCATATATTTT. Its protein is CASSYGGTTIYF.

This clonotype has just one count. Compared with germline, one end of the junction differs, possibly owing to a read error. This chain connects TRBV20-1 to TRBJ2-7, with D possibly TRBD2 on 6 matching bases. The CDR3 has 16 amino acids. Germline lookup yields CDR1 DFQATT and CDR2 SNEGSKA (reference sequence). The CDR3 reads CSTSRRMPRGTYEQYF. The DNA of the CDR3 is TGCAGTACTAGCCGACGGATGCCGAGGGGAACCTACGAGCAGTACTTC.

This clonotype was counted a single time. The chain is built from TRBV27 and TRBJ1-5; 9 bases agree with TRBD1. From germline, CDR1 is MNHEY and CDR2 SMNVEV (reference sequence). The V gene end was trimmed by 6 bases and the J gene end by 6 bases; junction bases not matched to a gene: 12. The CDR3 covers 16 residues. Here the CDR3 DNA reads TGTGCCAGCAGAGCTCCCGGGACAGGGAACGGTCAGCCCCAGCATTTT. This translates into CASRAPGTGNGQPQHF.

J is TRBJ1-1 and V is TRBV25-1; D is unclear. This CDR3 contains 14 residues. Germline V lookup: CDR1 MGHDK, CDR2 SYGVNS. V lost 0 bases, J lost 6 bases, and 11 bases lay in between. CDR3 residues: CASSEYRIGAEAFF. CDR3 nucleotide sequence: TGTGCCAGCAGTGAATATCGGATAGGCGCTGAAGCTTTCTTT.

The chain employs TRBV25-1 and TRBJ1-6; possible D gene TRBD1, 6 bases. Per germline, CDR1 MGHDK and CDR2 SYGVNS. V was clipped by 5 bases and J by 9 bases, with 17 bases between them. The CDR3 spans 15 residues. The CDR3 loop is CASSQQGLRGSPLHF. The CDR3 DNA reads as TGTGCCAGCAGTCAACAGGGACTCCGGGGTTCACCCCTCCACTTT.

This clonotype was seen at least ten times. V gene TRBV5-1 combines with J gene TRBJ2-5; D is unclear. Germline CDR1 reads SGHRS; CDR2 reads YFSETQ. The V end was cut by 2 bases, the J end by 2 bases, with 10 bases between. The CDR3 is 14 residues long. The CDR3 loop reads CASSLVNSQETQYF. Here the CDR3 DNA reads TGCGCCAGCAGCTTAGTGAACTCACAAGAGACCCAGTACTTC.

The chain is built from TRBV6-1 and TRBJ2-4, with TRBD2 matching over 12 bases. The last part of the DNA fits TRBJ2-7 better; the J call may be wrong. Germline V CDR1 and CDR2: MNHNS, SASEGT. This CDR3 is 15 amino acids long. The CDR3 bases are TGTGCCAGCAGTGCTAGCGGGGGGGCCGGATTCGAGCAGTACTTC. Translation: CASSASGGAGFEQYF.

Ten or more counts support this clonotype. A read error may explain this, as a much larger clone is one base away. The gene calls are TRBV27 and TRBJ2-5, with D uncertain. The CDR3 length is 14 residues. V gave up 1 base and J gave up 11 bases, with 17 bases separating them. Looked up from germline, CDR1 is MNHEY and CDR2 is SMNVEV (reference sequence). The CDR3 region is CASSLFNLGNEQYF. The CDR3 coding sequence is TGTGCCAGCAGTTTATTTAACTTAGGCAATGAGCAGTACTTC.

This sequence joins TRBV20-1 and TRBJ1-5; D possibly corresponds to TRBD1 (5 bases). Germline CDR1 is DFQATT and CDR2 is SNEGSKA (reference sequence). This CDR3 region has 16 residues. The V and J ends lost 2 bases and 2 bases respectively, with 16 bases between them. CDR3 in amino acids: CSARPGRGVGNQPQHF. The CDR3 coding sequence is TGCAGTGCTAGACCCGGCCGGGGGGTGGGCAATCAGCCCCAGCATTTT.

In this sample, this clonotype turned up many times. The CDR3 sequence: CSVVTGTANYGYTF. CDR3 DNA: TGCAGCGTGGTAACCGGGACAGCGAACTATGGCTACACCTTC. The rearrangement links TRBV29-1 to TRBJ1-2; the match to TRBD1 covers 7 bases. Germline loops: CDR1 SQVTM, CDR2 ANQGSEA. V gave up 6 bases and J gave up 2 bases; unmatched junction bases: 9. CDR3 length: 14 amino acids.

In its sample, this clonotype was seen many times. The gene calls are TRBV20-1 and TRBJ1-1; D call uncertain. V lost 4 bases and J lost 6, with 18 bases in between. Germline loops: CDR1 DFQATT, CDR2 SNEGSKA (reference sequence). The CDR3 spans 14 residues. The CDR3 sequence is CSAIAPGIWAEAFF. CDR3 in DNA: TGCAGTGCTATAGCGCCCGGTATCTGGGCTGAAGCTTTCTTT.

The CDR3 loop reads CASSLAWDRNEQFF. The CDR3 bases are TGCGCCAGCAGCTTGGCTTGGGATCGCAATGAGCAGTTCTTC. V and J are TRBV5-1 and TRBJ2-1; no definite D call. Per germline, CDR1 SGHRS and CDR2 YFSETQ. The CDR3 runs to 14 residues. V lost 0 bases and J 6 bases, leaving 10 bases between the germline ends.

This clonotype was picked up one time. V is TRBV7-2 and J is TRBJ2-7; maybe TRBD2 (6 bases). Near its end, the DNA agrees better with TRBJ2-5, so the J call may be wrong. There are 16 residues in the CDR3. CDR1 is SGHTA and CDR2 is FQGNSA in the germline V gene. CDR3 nucleotide sequence: TGTGCCAGCAGCTTAGCGCTCTTAGGGACTGGAGAGACCCAGTACTTC. It encodes CASSLALLGTGETQYF.

This clonotype was seen just once. With a much larger clone just one base away, this may be a read error. The rearrangement uses TRBV6-1 and TRBJ1-1, with 7 bases fitting TRBD1. The CDR3 runs 17 residues. CDR1 and CDR2 from the germline V gene are MNHNS and SASEGT. Trimming at V came to 8 bases and at J to 4 bases, leaving 19 bases not matched to a gene. The CDR3 DNA is TGTGCCAGCTGGGATGCTACGAGGGGGCACCGGGGCACTGAAGCTTTCTTT. Translating it yields CASWDATRGHRGTEAFF.

This clonotype has more than one count but fewer than ten. The chain joins TRBV7-2 to TRBJ1-2; D is ambiguous. The CDR3 is made up of 13 amino acids. V lost 5 bases and J 6 bases, leaving 13 bases between the germline ends. Germline V lookup: CDR1 SGHTA, CDR2 FQGNSA. CDR3 sequence reads: CASSQNSGDGYTF. For the CDR3, the DNA is TGTGCCAGCAGCCAGAACAGCGGTGATGGCTACACCTTC.

In this sample, this clonotype turned up a few times. Since no conserved phenylalanine or tryptophan closes the CDR3, a read error is the likely cause. The rearrangement links TRBV5-1 to TRBJ2-1; 9 nucleotides match TRBD1. Germline lookup yields CDR1 SGHRS and CDR2 YFSETQ. The CDR3 consists of 16 residues. Trimming cost V 7 bases and J 0 bases; bases outside gene matches: 8. The CDR3 here is CASGRGQGTSYNEQFV. The CDR3 DNA reads as TGCGCCAGCGGCAGAGGACAGGGGACCTCCTACAATGAGCAGTTCGTC.

This clonotype has a single count. One end of the junction does not line up with germline, which may come from a read error. The chain uses TRBV20-1 and TRBJ2-7; 7 bases are shared with TRBD1. CDR3 size: 13 residues. Germline-derived CDR1 and CDR2 are DFQATT and SNEGSKA (reference sequence). The CDR3 sequence: CSASRGRSYEEYF. CDR3 sequence (DNA): TGCAGTGCGAGCAGGGGGAGATCCTACGAGGAGTACTTC.

This clonotype was picked up many times. V and J are TRBV18 and TRBJ2-7, with D possibly called TRBD1 or TRBD2 (5 bases each). CDR1 is KGHSH and CDR2 is LQKENI in the germline V gene. The CDR3 loop spans 13 amino acids. V was trimmed by 8 bases and J by 0 bases, leaving 11 bases between them. The chain's CDR3 is CASGRDGSYEQYF. As DNA, the CDR3 is TGTGCCAGCGGCCGGGACGGCTCCTACGAGCAGTACTTC. The whole variable domain, filled in from reference TRBV18 and TRBJ2-7, reads NAGVMQNPRHLVRRRGQEARLRCSPMKGHSHVYWYRQLPEEGLKFMVYLQKENIIDESGMPKERFSAEFPKEGPSILRIQQVVRGDSAAYFCASGRDGSYEQYFGPGTRLTVT.

This clonotype came up a few times. This chain joins TRBV2 and TRBJ1-4, with D tentatively TRBD1 (5 bases). The CDR3 runs 16 residues. Trimming stripped 2 bases from V and 8 bases from J, with 18 bases between. Germline assignment: CDR1 SNHLY and CDR2 FYNNEI. In DNA form, the CDR3 reads TGTGCCAGCAGTGAAAAACTGCCTGGGAGGGGAGAAAAACTGTTTTTT. It specifies CASSEKLPGRGEKLFF.

This clonotype has just a few counts. This sequence may be a read error, since a much larger clone differs from it by one base. This chain links TRBV9 with TRBJ2-7; 10 nucleotides agree with TRBD2. There are 15 residues in the CDR3. CDR1 is SGDLS and CDR2 is YYNGEE in the germline V gene. J lost 7 bases, V lost 4 bases, and 11 bases had no gene match. CDR3 region: CASSHPSGGDNEQYF. CDR3 coding DNA: TGTGCCAGCAGCCATCCAAGCGGGGGGGACAATGAGCAGTACTTC.

This clonotype was recorded many times. This chain connects TRBV6-1 to TRBJ1-5; 8 bases align to TRBD1. The CDR3 spans 15 residues. The germline CDR1 and CDR2 sequences are MNHNS and SASEGT. Trimming took 4 bases from V and 2 from J; bases not matched to a gene: 4. Here the CDR3 DNA reads TGTGCCAGCAGTGGAGAGACAGGGGGCAATCAGCCCCAGCATTTT. Amino acids: CASSGETGGNQPQHF.

The sample holds many counts of this clonotype. V is TRBV2 and J is TRBJ2-1, with 8 bases that match TRBD2. The CDR3 has 15 amino acids. With 2 bases clipped from V and 5 bases from J, the junction kept 5 bases outside the gene matches. The germline V gene has CDR1 SNHLY and CDR2 FYNNEI. The CDR3, as DNA: TGTGCCAGCAGTGAATCCGGGGGGGGAGACAATGAGCAGTTCTTC. Translating gives CASSESGGGDNEQFF.